This T cell receptor (beta chain) is from a study of cytomegalovirus exposure and HLA in healthy donors. CDR1 is SGDLS, CDR2 YYNGEE, per germline. The V gene lost 3 bases and the J gene lost 0 bases, with 7 bases spanning the gap. This CDR3 has 14 amino acids. Study findings and constraints: A later analysis reportedly found that, within productive TCRs, an Asian-associated ancestry cluster had fewer N-insertions than the mean observed across the approximately 600 donors. Later analysis identified several of the most significant clusters that appeared linked to common viral pathogens. The later analysis indicated that the majority of CMV-associated TCR beta chains appeared HLA-restricted.

Note on this clone: Its antigen is not identified.

The PCR had 60 Vbeta and 13 Jbeta primers. In the source study's methods: Per a later analysis, the number of unique TCR beta chains was roughly 87 million, of which 9 million to 14 million were shared. Generated by immunoSEQ multiplex PCR, the TCRdb table keeps only in-frame clones and is missing some. V, J and clone size derive from that table, while D and trimming were established from the DNA sequence. Of 100,000 to 120,000 clones listed, 65% to 80% are singletons. The V call is TRBV9, the J call TRBJ1-3, with D perhaps TRBD1 (5 bases). The receptor was derived from a male donor in good health and CMV-seronegative. Sequenced input: PBMCs. The CDR3 sequence is CASSARGSGNTIYF. Here the CDR3 DNA reads TGTGCCAGCAGCGCAAGGGGCTCTGGAAACACCATATATTTT. Supplemented by reference TRBV9 and TRBJ1-3, the full variable domain reads DSGVTQTPKHLITATGQRVTLRCSPRSGDLSVYWYQQSLDQGLQFLIQYYNGEERAKGNILERFSAQQFPDLHSELNLSSLELGDSALYFCASSARGSGNTIYFGEGSWLTVV.